This entry lists 8 T cell receptor beta chains sequenced from one sample in a study of cytomegalovirus exposure and HLA in healthy donors. PCR primers comprised 60 Vbeta and 13 Jbeta primers. Sequencing used immunoSEQ multiplex PCR; TCRdb keeps in-frame clones, though not all of them. The profile shows 200,000 to 300,000 clones, just under 80% of them singletons. Material: PBMCs. The source is a boy aged 5-17 years in good health and CMV-seronegative.

This chain joins TRBV10-3 and TRBJ2-1, with no clear D. This CDR3 spans 15 amino acids. In germline, CDR1 is ENHRY, CDR2 SYGVKD. V dropped 3 bases and J dropped 0 bases, with 9 bases sitting between them. CDR3 coding DNA: TGTGCCATCAGTGATCTTTCGAGCTCCTACAATGAGCAGTTCTTC. Its protein is CAISDLSSSYNEQFF.

V and J are TRBV19 and TRBJ1-1, with a possible D match to TRBD1 (6 bases). CDR3 length equals 15 residues. Germline CDR1 LNHDA, CDR2 SQIVND (reference sequence). V lost 4 bases, J lost 8 bases, and 20 bases lay in between. The CDR3: CASSRRTANLEEAFF. DNA for the CDR3: TGTGCCAGTAGTAGAAGGACAGCGAACCTTGAGGAAGCTTTCTTT.

The rearrangement uses TRBV27 and TRBJ2-7; 9 nucleotides agree with TRBD1. Germline trimming cut 5 bases from V and 5 bases from J; bases unmatched to any gene: 7. The CDR3 extends over 14 amino acids. CDR1 and CDR2 (germline): MNHEY, SMNVEV (reference sequence). CDR3 in DNA: TGTGCCAGCAGTATGGGGACAGGGATAAACGAGCAGTACTTC. Translated: CASSMGTGINEQYF.

This rearrangement joins TRBV19 to TRBJ1-2, with TRBD1 identical over 7 bases. V lost 4 bases and J lost 5; bases outside the gene matches: 10. The germline gives CDR1 LNHDA, CDR2 SQIVND (reference sequence). CDR3 length: 15 amino acids. CDR3: CASSTSVQGEYGYTF. Written as DNA, the CDR3 is TGTGCCAGTAGTACCTCGGTCCAGGGGGAATATGGCTACACCTTC.

The rearrangement links TRBV5-1 to TRBJ2-2; 7 nucleotides line up with TRBD1. The CDR3 is made up of 15 amino acids. The germline V gene encodes CDR1 SGHRS and CDR2 YFSETQ. The trim removed 4 bases at V and 4 bases at J, leaving 7 bases unmatched. The CDR3 loop reads CASSPGTVGTGELFF. The CDR3 region has the DNA TGCGCCAGCAGCCCCGGGACAGTGGGCACCGGGGAGCTGTTTTTT.

The count of this clone is one. The CDR3 DNA reads TGCGCCAGCAGCATCACAGGAAATTCTGAAGCTTTCTTT. It codes for CASSITGNSEAFF. The chain recombines TRBV5-1 with TRBJ1-1; D is perhaps TRBD1 (5 bases). Germline CDR1 SGHRS, CDR2 YFSETQ. V dropped 4 bases and J dropped 6 bases, with 13 bases sitting between them. This CDR3 contains 13 residues.

In regard to this clone: Other nucleotide sequences in the sample specify the same CDR3. The V call is TRBV7-8, the J call TRBJ1-2; 10 bases map to TRBD1. CDR3 size: 12 residues. Germline lookup yields CDR1 SGHVS and CDR2 FQNEAQ. V was clipped by 6 bases and J by 5 bases; unmatched bases: 0. CDR3 loop: CASRGQGYGYTF. The DNA for the CDR3 is TGTGCCAGCAGGGGACAGGGGTATGGCTACACCTTC.

This clone has a handful of counts. The chain joins TRBV5-1 to TRBJ2-5; TRBD2 matches 10 bases. Losses at the gene ends were 3 bases for V and 5 bases for J; bases not matched to a gene: 4. This CDR3 is built from 14 residues. The germline CDR1 and CDR2 sequences are SGHRS and YFSETQ. The CDR3: CASSSASGGETQYF. The DNA for the CDR3 is TGCGCCAGCAGCTCCGCTAGCGGGGGTGAGACCCAGTACTTC.